The clone carrying this TCR beta chain was observed a single time. Method: immunoSEQ multiplex PCR; TCRdb's copy keeps in-frame clones and lacks some. The sample shows approximately 200,000 clones, 87% of them seen only once. Germline CDR1 is SQVTM and CDR2 is ANQGSEA. The CDR3 sequence is 11 residues long. V was clipped by 6 bases and J by 4 bases, with 9 bases between them. This sample is part of a study of blood T cell repertoires in COVID-19. The V call is TRBV29-1, the J call TRBJ1-2, with D uncertain. The TCR comes from a man aged 55 to 69 who had recovered from COVID-19. What was sequenced was peripheral blood. The CDR3: CSVDTSYGYTF. In nucleotides, the CDR3 is TGCAGCGTCGATACATCCTATGGCTACACCTTC. The whole variable domain, filled in from reference TRBV29-1 and TRBJ1-2, reads SAVISQKPSRDICQRGTSLTIQCQVDSQVTMMFWYRQQPGQSLTLIATANQGSEATYESGFVIDKFPISRPNLTFSTLTVSNMSPEDSSIYLCSVDTSYGYTFGSGTRLTVV.